These T cell receptor beta chains were read from a single sample in a study of blood T cell repertoires in COVID-19. Method: immunoSEQ multiplex PCR; TCRdb's copy keeps in-frame clones and lacks some. The data contain a few hundred thousand clones, nearly 90% of them singletons. The sequenced sample was PBMCs or T cells enriched from blood (not recorded which). These receptors all come from a woman under 30 with acute COVID-19. Both conserved end residues are part of each CDR3. Each record gives: D gene, clone size, V gene, J gene, CDR3 DNA, CDR3 protein. D genes are given only for firm matches. A row's size may be missing; if present it is once, few, many or a size class.

>TRBD1|NA|TRBV19|TRBJ1-1
TGTGCCAGTAGTATCGGGACAGTTGAAGCTTTCTTT
CASSIGTVEAFF
>NA|NA|TRBV3-1/TRBV3-2|TRBJ1-6
TGTGCCAGCAGCCCTGGGGGGGGAGGGTCCCTCCACTTT
CASSPGGGGSLHF
>TRBD1|NA|TRBV9|TRBJ2-5
TGTGCCAGCAGCGTAGGCAGGACAGGGGCCCAAGAGACCCAGTACTTC
CASSVGRTGAQETQYF
>TRBD2|NA|TRBV19|TRBJ2-3
TGTGCCAGTAGCCCTAGCGGGGCCGGGGATACGCAGTATTTT
CASSPSGAGDTQYF
>TRBD1|NA|TRBV19|TRBJ2-7
TGTGCCAGTTCACTCTACGGGGACAGGTCCTACGAGCAGTACTTC
CASSLYGDRSYEQYF
>TRBD1|NA|TRBV6-5|TRBJ2-7
TGTGCCAGCAGTACGCGACAGGGTACCTACGAGCAGTACTTC
CASSTRQGTYEQYF
>TRBD2|NA|TRBV2|TRBJ2-2
TGTGCCAGCAGTCTTAATAGCGGGAGGGTGACCGGGGAGCTGTTTTTT
CASSLNSGRVTGELFF
>NA|once|TRBV5-4|TRBJ1-3
TGTGCCAGCAGCGCCGGGGTAGTTGGAAACACCATATATTTT
CASSAGVVGNTIYF
>NA|NA|TRBV11-2|TRBJ1-2
TGTGCCAGCAGCTTAGAACAGCGGCGGCCTGGCTTC
CASSLEQRRPGF
>NA|NA|TRBV2|TRBJ2-7
TGTGCCAGCAGTGAAGTCGGGCAGTACTTC
CASSEVGQYF
>TRBD1|NA|TRBV7-9|TRBJ1-1
TGTGCCAGCAGCCCCCAGGGGGCGGCCACTGAAGCTTTCTTT
CASSPQGAATEAFF
>NA|NA|TRBV4-2|TRBJ2-3
TGTGCCAGCAGCCAAGATGGGGAGGCGGCAGATACGCAGTATTTT
CASSQDGEAADTQYF
>NA|NA|TRBV30|TRBJ2-1
TGTGCCTGGAGTGCATCAGGGAATGAGCAGTTCTTC
CAWSASGNEQFF
>NA|NA|TRBV28|TRBJ2-7
TGTGCCAGCAGTTTCTCGTGGGAGGAGCGTTCCTACGAGCAGTACTTC
CASSFSWEERSYEQYF
>TRBD1|NA|TRBV10-1|TRBJ2-7
TGCGCCAGCAGGACAGGGTTCGCCTACGAGCAGTACTTC
CASRTGFAYEQYF
>TRBD2|NA|TRBV4-2|TRBJ2-2
TGTGCCAGCAGCAAGCGGGAGGGATCCACCGGGGAGCTGTTTTTT
CASSKREGSTGELFF
>TRBD1|NA|TRBV19|TRBJ1-2
TGTGCCAGTAGCTACCGACAGGGGGCAGATGGCTACACCTTC
CASSYRQGADGYTF
>TRBD2|once|TRBV19|TRBJ2-7
TGTGCCAGTCTTCAGACTAGCGGGAGGCCATACGAGCAGTACTTC
CASLQTSGRPYEQYF
>NA|NA|TRBV6-1|TRBJ1-6
TGTGCCAGCAGTGAACTCCGGGACATACGCCAGAGCTCCTATAATTCACCCCTCCACTTT
CASSELRDIRQSSYNSPLHF
>TRBD1|few|TRBV7-3|TRBJ1-6
TGTGCCAGCAGCTTAACGTCCCAGGGGGAATCACCCCTCCACTTT
CASSLTSQGESPLHF
>NA|NA|TRBV2|TRBJ1-1
TGTGCCAGCAGTACTACAGGGTGGACCACTGAAGCTTTCTTT
CASSTTGWTTEAFF
>TRBD2|NA|TRBV5-4|TRBJ2-3
TGTGCCAGCAGCTCTCTTGGTCGGCGGGAGGATGATACGCAGTATTTT
CASSSLGRREDDTQYF
>TRBD1|NA|TRBV28|TRBJ1-1
TGTGCCAGCAGTCCGCGGTCGGGGACAGGGCACGCTTTCTTT
CASSPRSGTGHAFF
>TRBD1|NA|TRBV7-2|TRBJ1-6
TGTGCCAGCAGCTCGAGACAGGGAACAACCCTCCACTTT
CASSSRQGTTLHF
>NA|NA|TRBV19|TRBJ2-1
TGTGCCAGTAGTATACTGCTCACGGGGGACAATGAGCAGTTCTTC
CASSILLTGDNEQFF
>TRBD2|NA|TRBV28|TRBJ2-2
TGTGCCAGCAGACTTCCGGGACTAGCTTTCGGGGAGCTGTTTTTT
CASRLPGLAFGELFF
>TRBD2|once|TRBV5-4|TRBJ2-7
TGTGCCAGCAGCTTCGGCGGGAGACCCTACGAGCAGTACTTC
CASSFGGRPYEQYF
>NA|NA|TRBV19|TRBJ1-3
TGTGCCACGGCGGACTCTGGAAACACCATATATTTT
CATADSGNTIYF
>NA|NA|TRBV27|TRBJ2-1
TGTGCCAGCTGGGGACAATACAATGAGCAGTTCTTC
CASWGQYNEQFF
>TRBD1|once|TRBV5-6|TRBJ1-2
TGTGCCAGCAGCCCGGGACAGGGCCCCATGTTTGGCTACACCTTC
CASSPGQGPMFGYTF
>TRBD2|once|TRBV5-1|TRBJ2-4
TGCGCCAGCAGCCCTCAAGCGGGAGGCCTAGCCAAAAACATTCAGTACTTC
CASSPQAGGLAKNIQYF
>NA|NA|TRBV28|TRBJ1-2
TGTGCCAGCAGTTCAGATAATTCTAACTATGGCTACACCTTC
CASSSDNSNYGYTF
>NA|NA|TRBV30|TRBJ2-1
TGTGCCTTGGTAACTCCGTCCAATGAGCAGTTCTTC
CALVTPSNEQFF
>NA|NA|TRBV4-1|TRBJ1-5
TGCGCCAGCAGCCAACAAACAGGGCGTAGCAATCAGCCCCAGCATTTT
CASSQQTGRSNQPQHF
>TRBD1|NA|TRBV11-1|TRBJ1-4
TGTGCCAGCAGCGCACAGGGGGCGACCGAAAAACTGTTTTTT
CASSAQGATEKLFF
>TRBD1|NA|TRBV6-5|TRBJ1-2
TGTGCCAGCAAGGGACAGCCCAACCCCAACTATGGCTACACCTTC
CASKGQPNPNYGYTF
>TRBD2|NA|TRBV4-2|TRBJ2-7
TGTGCCAGCAGCCCAACGGGACTAGCGGACGAGCAGTACTTC
CASSPTGLADEQYF
>NA|NA|TRBV4-2|TRBJ2-1
TGTGCCAGCAGCCAAGGCGGCGAGCAGTTCTTC
CASSQGGEQFF
>NA|NA|TRBV5-1|TRBJ1-2
TGCGCCAGCAGCCCCGGGGGGGCCTCCTATGGCTACACCTTC
CASSPGGASYGYTF
>TRBD1|NA|TRBV5-1|TRBJ1-5
TGCGCCAGCAGCTGGGACAGTCCCAATCAGCCCCAGCATTTT
CASSWDSPNQPQHF
>TRBD1|NA|TRBV12-3/TRBV12-4|TRBJ1-1
TGTGCCAGCAGTCCGGACAGGGTCGCTGAAGCTTTCTTT
CASSPDRVAEAFF
>NA|NA|TRBV5-8|TRBJ1-4
TGTGCCAGCAGCACAGGGACCTTCCTAGAAGGAAAACTGTTTTTT
CASSTGTFLEGKLFF
>TRBD1|NA|TRBV11-2|TRBJ1-4
TGTGCCAGCAGCTCGCCAGCGACAGGGGATGAAAAACTGTTTTTT
CASSSPATGDEKLFF
>NA|NA|TRBV28|TRBJ1-5
TGTGCCAGCAGTCCGGCCGGGGGGGCGAGCAATCAGCCCCAGCATTTT
CASSPAGGASNQPQHF
>TRBD1|once|TRBV29-1|TRBJ1-3
TGCAGCGGGAGGACAGGGAGCGGAAACACCATATATTTT
CSGRTGSGNTIYF
>NA|NA|TRBV28|TRBJ1-1
TGTGCCAGCAAGGAGGGTCCCTCGAACACTGAAGCTTTCTTT
CASKEGPSNTEAFF
>NA|NA|TRBV24-1|TRBJ1-2
TGTGCCACCAGTCATCGGGGAACTAACTATGGCTACACCTTC
CATSHRGTNYGYTF
>TRBD2|NA|TRBV30|TRBJ2-1
TGTGCCTGGATGAATAGCGGGAGTTCCTACAATGAGCAGTTCTTC
CAWMNSGSSYNEQFF
>NA|NA|TRBV7-9|TRBJ2-3
TGTGCCAGCAGCCCCCCCGGCACAGATACGCAGTATTTT
CASSPPGTDTQYF
>TRBD1|NA|TRBV5-1|TRBJ1-1
TGCGCCAGCAGCTCCCGGGACAGGGGGATTGTAACTGAAGCTTTCTTT
CASSSRDRGIVTEAFF